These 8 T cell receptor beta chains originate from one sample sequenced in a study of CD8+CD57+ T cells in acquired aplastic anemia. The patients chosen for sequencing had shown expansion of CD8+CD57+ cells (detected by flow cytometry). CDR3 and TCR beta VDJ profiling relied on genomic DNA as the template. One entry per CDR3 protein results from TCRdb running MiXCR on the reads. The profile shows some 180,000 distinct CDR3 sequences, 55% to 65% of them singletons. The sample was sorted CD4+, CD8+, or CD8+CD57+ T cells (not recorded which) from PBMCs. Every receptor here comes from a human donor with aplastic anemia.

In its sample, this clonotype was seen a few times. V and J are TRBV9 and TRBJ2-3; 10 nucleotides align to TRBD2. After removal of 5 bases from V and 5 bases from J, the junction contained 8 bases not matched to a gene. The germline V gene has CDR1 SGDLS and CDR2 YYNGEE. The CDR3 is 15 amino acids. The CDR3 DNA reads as TGTGCCAGCAGTTTATTAGCGGGGGGAGTAGATACGCAGTATTTT. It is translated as CASSLLAGGVDTQYF.

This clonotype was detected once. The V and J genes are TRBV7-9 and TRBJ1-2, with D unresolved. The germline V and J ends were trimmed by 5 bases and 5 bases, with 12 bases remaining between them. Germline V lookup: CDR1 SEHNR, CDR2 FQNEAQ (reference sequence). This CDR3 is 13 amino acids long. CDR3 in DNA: TGTGCCAGCAGCCTGACTGAATCTTATGGCTACACCTTC. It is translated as CASSLTESYGYTF.

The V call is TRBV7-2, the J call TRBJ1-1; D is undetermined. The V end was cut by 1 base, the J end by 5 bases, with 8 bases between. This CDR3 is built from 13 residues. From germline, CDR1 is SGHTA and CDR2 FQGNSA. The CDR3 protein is CASSLVGRTEAFF. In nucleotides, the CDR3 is TGTGCCAGCAGCTTAGTAGGAAGGACTGAAGCTTTCTTT.

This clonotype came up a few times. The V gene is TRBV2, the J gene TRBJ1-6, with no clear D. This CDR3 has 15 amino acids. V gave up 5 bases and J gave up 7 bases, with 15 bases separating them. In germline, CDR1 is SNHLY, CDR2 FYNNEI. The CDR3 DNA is TGTGCCAGCAGTCCCAGGACGGGTGGGAATTCACCCCTCCACTTT. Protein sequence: CASSPRTGGNSPLHF.

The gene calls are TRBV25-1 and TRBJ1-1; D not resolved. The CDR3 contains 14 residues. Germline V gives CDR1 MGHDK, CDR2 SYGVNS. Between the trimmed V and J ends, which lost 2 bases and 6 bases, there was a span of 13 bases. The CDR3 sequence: CASSERVSSSEAFF. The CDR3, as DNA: TGTGCCAGCAGTGAACGAGTCAGTAGTTCTGAAGCTTTCTTT.

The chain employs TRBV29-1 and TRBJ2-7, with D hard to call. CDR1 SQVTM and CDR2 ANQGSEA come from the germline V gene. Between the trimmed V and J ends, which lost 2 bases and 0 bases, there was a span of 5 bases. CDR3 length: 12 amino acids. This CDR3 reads CSVELSSYEQYF. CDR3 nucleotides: TGCAGCGTTGAACTTAGCTCCTACGAGCAGTACTTC.

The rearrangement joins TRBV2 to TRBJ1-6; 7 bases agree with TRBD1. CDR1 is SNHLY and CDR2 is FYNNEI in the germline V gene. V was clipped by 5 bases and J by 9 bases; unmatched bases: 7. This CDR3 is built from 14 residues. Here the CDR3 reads CASSQQGSGSPLHF. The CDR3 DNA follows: TGTGCCAGCAGTCAACAGGGGTCTGGTTCACCCCTCCACTTT.

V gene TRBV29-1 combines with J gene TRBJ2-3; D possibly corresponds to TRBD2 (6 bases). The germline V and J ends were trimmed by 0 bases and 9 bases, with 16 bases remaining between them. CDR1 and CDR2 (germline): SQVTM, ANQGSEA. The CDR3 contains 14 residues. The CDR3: CSVEESEGWETQYF. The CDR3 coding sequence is TGCAGCGTTGAAGAGTCGGAGGGATGGGAAACGCAGTATTTT.